These T cell receptor beta chains were read from a single sample in a study of cytomegalovirus exposure and HLA in healthy donors. The method was immunoSEQ multiplex PCR; TCRdb's version includes in-frame clones alone and lacks a portion of them. The sample lists about 90,000 clones; around two thirds were seen once. Sequenced material: PBMCs. The receptors were sampled from a woman in her 30s in good health and CMV-seropositive. CDR3s leave out the opening cysteine and the closing phenylalanine or tryptophan. Each record gives: V gene, CDR3 protein.

V: TRBV9
CDR3: ASSVPGTSGQTNTGELF

V: TRBV6-1
CDR3: ASSVSGSGPDTQY

V: TRBV4-3
CDR3: ASSQGVGTPERNYGYT

V: TRBV7-2
CDR3: ASSLGGGGAGELF

V: TRBV30
CDR3: AWTGLGVRTGAEAF

V: TRBV10-2
CDR3: ASSTGFYEKLF

V: TRBV5-1
CDR3: ASSLTQGMTGELF

V: TRBV7-8
CDR3: ASSLRDRATEAF

V: TRBV28
CDR3: ASSPRGGGEKLF

V: TRBV7-2
CDR3: ASSLAQNRDYEQY

V: TRBV6-5
CDR3: ASSQDRGNQPQH